The clone carrying this T cell receptor (beta chain) has just one count. No antigen is known for it. Measured with immunoSEQ multiplex PCR; TCRdb has only the in-frame clones, and not every one. Found here are 200,000 or so clones, approximately 93% of them singletons; the top ten hold approximately 1%. This sample stems from a study of T cell responses to AZD1222 COVID-19 vaccine. Study observations and caveats: Nearly half of unique spike-specific TCRs reportedly avoided B.1.351 and B.1.1.7 mutated regions.

This sequence was found in an adult who received the AZD1222 COVID-19 vaccine. The sequencing here drew on peripheral blood, taken 28 days after the second AZD1222 dose.

In DNA form, the CDR3 reads TGTGCCAGCAGCGGGGACCGACTCATAACCGGGGAGCTGTTTTTT. Amino acid sequence: CASSGDRLITGELFF. The chain has TRBV2 and TRBJ2-2, with D possibly called TRBD1 or TRBD2 (5 bases each). The germline V gene encodes CDR1 SNHLY and CDR2 FYNNEI. CDR3 length: 15 amino acids. Trimming stripped 6 bases from V and 5 bases from J, with 16 bases between.